The T cell receptor beta chain described here comes from a study of radiotherapy plus CTLA-4 blockade in lung cancer. Remarks on this clone: No antigen is known for it.

Sequencing used immunoSEQ multiplex PCR; TCRdb keeps in-frame clones, though not all of them. This sample has some 49,000 clones, with around 84% found just once. Germline V gene data show CDR1 as MNHEY and CDR2 as SVGAGI. The CDR3 has 15 residues. The V end was cut by 6 bases, the J end by 6 bases, with 20 bases between. Study conclusions and caveats: An expansion of tumor-derived TCR clones occurred in blood after radiotherapy plus ipilimumab.

Here the sequenced sample was peripheral blood, taken from a patient treated with radiotherapy plus ipilimumab. The sequence was obtained from a human donor with non-small cell lung cancer whose response to radiotherapy plus ipilimumab could not be evaluated. The chain combines TRBV6-5 with TRBJ1-1; maybe TRBD1 (6 bases). The CDR3 spells CASSLGGGGRPEAFF. The CDR3 region has the DNA TGTGCCAGCAGCCTGGGGGGGGGCGGACGCCCTGAAGCTTTCTTT.